The clone carrying this T cell receptor (beta chain) was detected only a few times. The target antigen is unknown. Germline-derived CDR1 and CDR2 are SEHNR and FQNEAQ (reference sequence). V shed 5 bases and J 4 bases; nucleotides not matched to a gene: 12. This CDR3 spans 17 amino acids. This sample stems from a study of T cells after yellow fever vaccination. Overall study findings and caveats: Weaker overall was a secondary response that nonetheless peaked faster, on day 5 versus 15.

Template-switching 5'RACE yielded the TCR cDNA; a universal primer site and UMIs were added in the process. TCRdb re-called the 5' RACE reads through MiXCR, storing one row per CDR3 protein. The repertoire includes hundreds of thousands of distinct CDR3 sequences, around 12% of them detected once, and around 14% sits in the top ten. This material consisted of PBMCs, taken on the day of the yellow fever booster vaccination. J is TRBJ2-1 and V is TRBV7-9; 9 bases map to TRBD2. The receptor comes from a man aged 25 to 40 who received the YFV17D yellow fever vaccine. CDR3 bases: TGTGCCAGCAGCCCCGCAGAGGGGCGGGAGGGTTACAATGAGCAGTTCTTC. Its protein product is CASSPAEGREGYNEQFF.